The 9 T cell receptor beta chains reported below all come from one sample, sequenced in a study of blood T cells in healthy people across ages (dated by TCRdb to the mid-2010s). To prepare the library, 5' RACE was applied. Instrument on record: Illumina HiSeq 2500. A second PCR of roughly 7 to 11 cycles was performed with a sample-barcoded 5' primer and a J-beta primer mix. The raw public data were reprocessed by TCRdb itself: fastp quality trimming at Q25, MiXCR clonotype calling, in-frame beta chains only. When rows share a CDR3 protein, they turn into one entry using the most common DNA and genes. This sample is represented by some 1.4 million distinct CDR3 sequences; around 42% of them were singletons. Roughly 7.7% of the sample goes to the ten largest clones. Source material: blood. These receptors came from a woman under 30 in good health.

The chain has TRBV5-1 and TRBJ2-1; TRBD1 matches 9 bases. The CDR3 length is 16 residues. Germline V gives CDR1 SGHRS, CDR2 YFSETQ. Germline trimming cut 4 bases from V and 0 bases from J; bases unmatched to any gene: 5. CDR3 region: CASSAGTGSSYNEQFF. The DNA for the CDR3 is TGCGCCAGCAGCGCAGGGACAGGGAGCTCCTACAATGAGCAGTTCTTC.

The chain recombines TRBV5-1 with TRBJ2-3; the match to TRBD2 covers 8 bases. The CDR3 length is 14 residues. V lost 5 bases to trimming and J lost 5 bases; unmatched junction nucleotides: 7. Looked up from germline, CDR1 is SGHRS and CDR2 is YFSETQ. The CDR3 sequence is CASRPAGAGDTQYF. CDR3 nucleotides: TGCGCCAGCAGACCAGCGGGAGCAGGAGATACGCAGTATTTT.

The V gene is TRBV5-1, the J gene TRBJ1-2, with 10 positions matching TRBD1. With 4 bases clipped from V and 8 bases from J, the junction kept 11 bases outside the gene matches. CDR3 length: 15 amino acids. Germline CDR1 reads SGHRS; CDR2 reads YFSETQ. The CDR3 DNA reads TGCGCCAGCAGCCCGCCCGGGACAGGGGCTCCAGGCTACACCTTC. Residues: CASSPPGTGAPGYTF.

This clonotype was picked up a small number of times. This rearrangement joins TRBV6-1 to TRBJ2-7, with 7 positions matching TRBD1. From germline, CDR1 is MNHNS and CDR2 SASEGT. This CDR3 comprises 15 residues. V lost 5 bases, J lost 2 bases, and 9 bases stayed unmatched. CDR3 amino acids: CASSSTGTVTYEQYF. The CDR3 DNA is TGTGCCAGCAGTTCGACCGGGACAGTTACCTACGAGCAGTACTTC.

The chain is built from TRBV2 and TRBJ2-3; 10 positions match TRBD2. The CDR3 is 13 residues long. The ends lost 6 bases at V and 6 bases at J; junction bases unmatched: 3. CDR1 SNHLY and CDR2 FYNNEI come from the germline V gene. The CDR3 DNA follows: TGTGCCAGCAGCGAGCGGGAGGGGGATACGCAGTATTTT. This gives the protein CASSEREGDTQYF.

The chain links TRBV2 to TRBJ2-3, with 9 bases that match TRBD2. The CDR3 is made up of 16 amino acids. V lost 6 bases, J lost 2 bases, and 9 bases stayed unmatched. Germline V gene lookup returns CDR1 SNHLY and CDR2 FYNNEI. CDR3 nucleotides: TGTGCCAGCAGGGGGAGGACTAGCGCGTCCACAGATACGCAGTATTTT. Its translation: CASRGRTSASTDTQYF.

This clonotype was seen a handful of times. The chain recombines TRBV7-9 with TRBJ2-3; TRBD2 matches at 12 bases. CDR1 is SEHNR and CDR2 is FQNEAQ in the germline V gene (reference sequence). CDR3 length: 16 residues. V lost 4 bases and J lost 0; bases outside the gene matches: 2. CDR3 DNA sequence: TGTGCCAGCAGCTCGACTAGCGGGAGTAGCACAGATACGCAGTATTTT. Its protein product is CASSSTSGSSTDTQYF.

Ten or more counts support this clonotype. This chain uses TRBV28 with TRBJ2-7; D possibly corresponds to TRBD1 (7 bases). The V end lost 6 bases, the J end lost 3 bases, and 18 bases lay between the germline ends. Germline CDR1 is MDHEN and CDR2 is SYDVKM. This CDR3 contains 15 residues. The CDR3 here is CASRESGQGGYEQYF. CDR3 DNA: TGTGCCAGCAGGGAGTCAGGGCAGGGGGGCTACGAGCAGTACTTC.

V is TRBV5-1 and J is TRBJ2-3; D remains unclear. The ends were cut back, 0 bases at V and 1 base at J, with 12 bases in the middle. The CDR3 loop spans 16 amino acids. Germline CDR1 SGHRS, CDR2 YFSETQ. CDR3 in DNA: TGCGCCAGCAGCTTGGAAATTGGGCAGCGCACAGATACGCAGTATTTT. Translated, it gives CASSLEIGQRTDTQYF.